This passage covers 17 T cell receptor beta chains from one sample sequenced in a study of Ad26.COV2.S vaccination and SARS-CoV-2 variants. TCRdb's table, derived via immunoSEQ multiplex PCR, lists solely in-frame clones and lacks some. The profile covers about 390,000 clones, with 70% to 90% appearing a single time and under 3.5% taken by the ten largest. Treatment in this sample: roughly 19 received Ad26.COV2.S at low or high dose, single or two shots; about 5 received placebo; per-sample allocation not given. Collection of samples fell on day 63 after the first vaccine or placebo injection. The material was peripheral blood, obtained in a trial of Ad26.COV2.S vaccine versus placebo. The receptors originated from a person aged 18 to 59 who received the Ad26.COV2.S COVID-19 vaccine or a placebo.

The chain links TRBV4-1 to TRBJ2-2, with D perhaps TRBD1 (5 bases). This CDR3 spans 15 amino acids. Trimming took 1 base from V and 4 from J, leaving 10 bases between them. Germline CDR1 and CDR2: MGHRA and YSYEKL. The DNA of the CDR3 is TGCGCCAGCAGCCAAGCCGCAGGGATCACCGGGGAGCTGTTTTTT. Translation: CASSQAAGITGELFF.

This chain joins TRBV3-1 (or the pseudogene TRBV3-2) and TRBJ2-7; TRBD1 agrees at 9 bases. The J segment lost 9 bases and the V segment lost 2 bases, leaving 11 bases of the junction unmatched. The CDR3 has 15 amino acids. CDR1 is LGHDT, CDR2 YNNKEL, per germline (reference sequence). The CDR3 here is CASSQKTGGYEWQYF. CDR3 DNA sequence: TGTGCCAGCAGCCAAAAGACAGGGGGGTACGAGTGGCAGTACTTC.

The chain links TRBV4-1 to TRBJ1-3, with unresolved D. CDR1 MGHRA and CDR2 YSYEKL come from the germline V gene. The CDR3 runs 12 residues. V was pared by 4 bases and J by 4 bases, with 5 bases between. DNA of the CDR3: TGCGCCAGCAGCCCCATGGGAAACACCATATATTTT. Translating gives CASSPMGNTIYF.

This clone was detected once. The chain links TRBV19 to TRBJ1-4; TRBD1 is a possible D gene (6 bases). Germline CDR1 is LNHDA and CDR2 is SQIVND (reference sequence). The CDR3 loop spans 19 amino acids. The V end lost 0 bases, the J end lost 0 bases, and 17 bases lay between the germline ends. In DNA, the CDR3 is TGTGCCAGTAGTATAGACGGGGGCGCGGGCTTTGCAACTAATGAAAAACTGTTTTTT. Protein product: CASSIDGGAGFATNEKLFF.

This chain joins TRBV4-1 and TRBJ2-7; 8 nucleotides align to TRBD1. Germline V gene data show CDR1 as MGHRA and CDR2 as YSYEKL. This CDR3 is 13 amino acids long. The trim removed 6 bases at V and 6 bases at J, leaving 7 bases unmatched. CDR3 sequence: CASSPDRGAEQYF. As DNA, the CDR3 is TGCGCCAGCAGTCCCGACAGGGGCGCCGAGCAGTACTTC.

V is TRBV5-1 and J is TRBJ2-1; 11 nucleotides line up with TRBD2. V lost 4 bases and J lost 7; bases outside the gene matches: 13. Germline V lookup: CDR1 SGHRS, CDR2 YFSETQ. The CDR3 runs 17 residues. In DNA, the CDR3 is TGCGCCAGCAGCGGAAACCCTACTAGCGGGGGTAAAAATGAGCAGTTCTTC. Translated, it gives CASSGNPTSGGKNEQFF.

This chain links TRBV3-1 (or the pseudogene TRBV3-2) with TRBJ1-2, with a weak D call TRBD1 (5 bases). The germline gives CDR1 LGHDT, CDR2 YNNKEL (reference sequence). The CDR3 has 14 amino acids. Trimming left V 3 bases short and J 3 bases short, with 11 bases between. CDR3 amino acids: CASSHRDYDYGYTF. The CDR3 region has the DNA TGTGCCAGCAGCCACAGGGACTATGACTATGGCTACACCTTC.

The V call is TRBV11-2, the J call TRBJ2-2; 11 bases are a match to TRBD1. Germline V gene lookup returns CDR1 SGHAT and CDR2 FQNNGV. The CDR3 contains 17 residues. V was clipped by 5 bases and J by 6 bases; unmatched bases: 11. Here the CDR3 reads CASSMSTGDRGSGELFF. Here the CDR3 DNA reads TGTGCCAGCAGCATGTCGACCGGGGACAGGGGGTCCGGGGAGCTGTTTTTT.

The chain couples TRBV7-2 to TRBJ1-6; D unresolved. V shed 4 bases and J shed 7 bases, with 8 bases lying between them. The CDR3 is 13 residues long. CDR1 and CDR2 from the germline V gene are SGHTA and FQGNSA. The DNA for the CDR3 is TGTGCCAGCAGCTATTCAGTAAATTCACCCCTCCACTTT. It yields the protein CASSYSVNSPLHF.

There are a few counts of this clone. This specimen includes other DNA sequences encoding the same CDR3. V gene TRBV6-5 combines with J gene TRBJ1-1; no reliable D call. The CDR3 is 13 residues long. The V gene's germline CDR1 is MNHEY and CDR2 SVGAGI. V was trimmed by 5 bases and J by 4 bases, leaving 11 bases between them. CDR3 bases: TGTGCCAGCAGTCCCCGACAAGGCACTGAAGCTTTCTTT. Translation gives CASSPRQGTEAFF.

The V and J genes are TRBV19 and TRBJ1-2; D gene uncertain. Trimming removed 4 bases from V and 0 bases from J, with 15 bases in between. Germline V gives CDR1 LNHDA, CDR2 SQIVND (reference sequence). The CDR3 runs to 16 residues. CDR3 residues: CASSNEDKGANYGYTF. The CDR3 nucleotides read TGTGCCAGTAGTAATGAGGATAAGGGAGCTAACTATGGCTACACCTTC.

The chain has TRBV3-1 (or the pseudogene TRBV3-2) and TRBJ2-3; no definite D call. CDR1 and CDR2 from the germline V gene are LGHDT and YNNKEL (reference sequence). The CDR3 consists of 15 residues. Trimming removed 4 bases from V and 2 bases from J, with 13 bases in between. CDR3 coding DNA: TGTGCCAGCAGCCCGGCCAGCGACCCCACAGATACGCAGTATTTT. Its translation is CASSPASDPTDTQYF.

As concerns this clone: The limits of the CDR3 on the DNA are not certain, so only TCRdb's listed CDR3 is given. CDR3 amino acids: CASSQDLPFGAGYNEQFF. The chain is built from TRBV3-1 (or the pseudogene TRBV3-2) and TRBJ2-1. The CDR3 spans 18 residues, counting both ends. The germline V gene encodes CDR1 LGHDT and CDR2 YNNKEL (reference sequence).

The chain uses TRBV24-1 and TRBJ1-5; a weak D match, TRBD1 (6 bases). Between the trimmed V and J ends, which lost 4 bases and 6 bases, there was a span of 12 bases. Germline CDR1 KGHDR, CDR2 SFDVKD. This CDR3 contains 14 residues. CDR3 in amino acids: CATSDTGIGQPQHF. The CDR3 region has the DNA TGTGCCACCAGTGACACAGGGATAGGTCAGCCCCAGCATTTT.

The genes are TRBV15 and TRBJ2-5; TRBD2 aligns across 10 bases. CDR3 length: 14 residues. CDR1 and CDR2 (germline): LNHNV, YYDKDF (reference sequence). V was clipped by 6 bases and J by 1 base; unmatched bases: 2. The CDR3 spells CATRSGGAQETQYF. The DNA of the CDR3 is TGTGCCACCAGAAGCGGGGGGGCCCAAGAGACCCAGTACTTC.

The chain is built from TRBV4-1 and TRBJ2-3; 8 positions agree with TRBD2. The V and J ends lost 1 base and 2 bases, in that order; junction bases with no gene match: 11. CDR3 length equals 18 residues. Germline V CDR1 and CDR2: MGHRA, YSYEKL. Written as DNA, the CDR3 is TGCGCCAGCAGCCAAGTGGGTCTCGGAGCGGGGGACACAGATACGCAGTATTTT. It translates to CASSQVGLGAGDTDTQYF.

The chain uses TRBV5-1 and TRBJ2-3; 10 bases match TRBD1. The germline CDR1 and CDR2 sequences are SGHRS and YFSETQ. The CDR3 spans 17 residues. V trimming: 4 bases; J trimming: 5 bases; junction bases outside the gene matches: 13. CDR3 in DNA: TGCGCCAGCAGCGCCCAACCGGGACAGGGGATGGTAGATACGCAGTATTTT. Residues: CASSAQPGQGMVDTQYF.